Included here is one T cell receptor (beta chain) sequence, with context. Its antigen remains unidentified. The repertoire was sequenced with immunoSEQ multiplex PCR; TCRdb's copy has only in-frame clones and lacks some. The table lists 160,000 or so clones, approximately 90% of them singletons. Germline V gene lookup returns CDR1 SEHNR and CDR2 FQNEAQ (reference sequence). The ends lost 5 bases at V and 3 bases at J; junction bases unmatched: 15. The CDR3 consists of 18 residues. This record belongs to a study of radiation and T cells in renal cell carcinoma. Across the whole study: Nephrectomy followed 15 Gy stereotactic body radiation by 4 weeks.

The time point denotes: blood 2 weeks post-SBRT. The sample's treatment: 15 Gy SBRT to primary tumor, nephrectomy 4 weeks later. Serial blood draws occurred at baseline and 2 and 4 weeks post-SBRT. Study findings and constraints: From baseline, blood top tumor clonotypes peaked at 2 weeks post-radiation.

The chain employs TRBV7-9 and TRBJ2-1; the match to TRBD2 covers 8 bases. The starting material was blood, obtained from a patient whose treatment included radiotherapy and nephrectomy. The sequence was obtained from a woman in her 50s with renal cell carcinoma. Here the CDR3 DNA reads TGTGCCAGCAGCCCCCCCTGGGTAGCGGGGAGAATCTACAATGAGCAGTTCTTC. It translates to CASSPPWVAGRIYNEQFF.